There are a few counts of the clone carrying this T cell receptor (beta chain). This sample was included in a study of Graves' ophthalmopathy and Graves' hyperthyroidism. CDR3 regions of TCR beta were amplified from RNA transcripts. After a first-round RT-PCR with HTBI primers, a second-round multiplex PCR was run. TCRdb reanalysed the multiplex PCR reads using MiXCR and keeps one entry per CDR3 protein. The profile covers approximately 700,000 distinct CDR3 sequences, with about 38% appearing a single time and under 3.5% taken by the ten largest. The CDR3 consists of 16 residues. The germline CDR1 and CDR2 sequences are SGHVS and FQNEAQ. The ends were cut back, 1 base at V and 0 bases at J, with 10 bases in the middle. Moderately to severely active ophthalmopathy under 3 months, CAS at least 3, NOSPECS at least 4. No donor had other autoimmune disease, uncontrolled infection, pregnancy or lactation.

The sequence came from an adult man with Graves' ophthalmopathy. The chain links TRBV7-8 to TRBJ1-5; D is undetermined. Material for sequencing was peripheral blood. The CDR3 region is CASSLGQRNSNQPQHF. CDR3 DNA sequence: TGTGCCAGCAGCTTAGGACAAAGAAATAGCAATCAGCCCCAGCATTTT.